This T cell receptor (beta chain) was obtained from a study of early stage breast cancer tumors. Germline values: CDR1 MDHEN, CDR2 SYDVKM. V was cut by 5 bases and J by 2 bases, with 15 bases left in between. This CDR3 is built from 16 residues. Comments on this clone: Antigen: not known.

Study observations and caveats: Bulk DNA sequencing of unsorted cells missed chain pairing and markers.

TCRdb's copy holds only in-frame clones and misses some; the assay was immunoSEQ multiplex PCR. Among around 13,000 clones listed, roughly three quarters were seen once. The sequenced sample was normal breast tissue next to the tumor. This chain uses TRBV28 with TRBJ1-4, with a weak D call TRBD1 (6 bases). This clonotype originated in a person between 45 and 65 years old with breast cancer. Written as DNA, the CDR3 is TGTGCCAGCAGTACGTGGTCGGGGGCCACTAATGAAAAACTGTTTTTT. This encodes CASSTWSGATNEKLFF.